Described below is a single T cell receptor (beta chain) sequence and its context. In the study's own analysis: Amplification of reference gene primers provided the estimated nucleated cell counts. Here immunoSEQ multiplex PCR was the method, and the copy in TCRdb shows in-frame clones only, minus some. V, J and clone size are taken as reported in that table, and D and trimming were inferred from the DNA itself. The table includes about 200,000 clones, roughly 90% detected once. The V gene's germline CDR1 is SGHRS and CDR2 YFSETQ. CDR3 length: 13 residues. The junction had 4 bases not matched to a gene; V was cut back by 0 bases and J by 8 bases. The data belong to a study of blood T cell repertoires in COVID-19.

The clonotype was recovered from a woman aged 25 to 39 with acute COVID-19. Source material: PBMCs or T cells enriched from blood (not recorded which). This sequence joins TRBV5-1 and TRBJ1-1, with TRBD1 matching over 7 bases. This chain's CDR3 is CASSLVVDREAFF. The CDR3 DNA follows: TGCGCCAGCAGCTTGGTAGTGGACAGGGAAGCTTTCTTT.